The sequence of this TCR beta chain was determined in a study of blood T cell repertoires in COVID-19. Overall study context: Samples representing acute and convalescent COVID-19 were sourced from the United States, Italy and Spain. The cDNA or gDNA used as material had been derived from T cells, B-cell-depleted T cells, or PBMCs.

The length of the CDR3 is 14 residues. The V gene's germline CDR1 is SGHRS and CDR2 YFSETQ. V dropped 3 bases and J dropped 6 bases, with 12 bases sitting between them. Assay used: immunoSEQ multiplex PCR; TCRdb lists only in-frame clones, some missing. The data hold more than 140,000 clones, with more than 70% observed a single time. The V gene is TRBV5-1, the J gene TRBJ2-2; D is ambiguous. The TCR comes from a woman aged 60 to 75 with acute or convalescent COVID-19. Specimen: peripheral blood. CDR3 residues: CASSWSMVAGELFF. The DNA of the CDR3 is TGCGCCAGCAGCTGGAGTATGGTCGCCGGGGAGCTGTTTTTT.